The clone carrying this T cell receptor (beta chain) was recorded at least ten times. The CDR3 loop spans 17 amino acids. Trimming took 0 bases from V and 1 from J; bases not matched to a gene: 4. Germline CDR1 and CDR2: SGHRS and YFSETQ. These data originate in a study of T-cell reconstitution after alpha-beta-depleted transplantation in children. This sample's TCRbeta library carried unique molecular identifier barcodes. TCRdb reanalysed the PCR reads using MiXCR and keeps one entry per CDR3 protein. The sample yields hundreds of thousands of distinct CDR3 sequences, 13% seen once. The sequence was obtained from a girl aged 2 to 10 with congenital amegakaryocytic thrombocytopenia, due to receive a stem cell transplant. The source material was PBMCs, sampled before TCRalphabeta/CD19-depleted stem cell transplant. This chain uses TRBV5-1 with TRBJ2-1; 10 bases align to TRBD2. The CDR3 DNA reads TGCGCCAGCAGCTTGGTTTTAGCGGGAGGTTCCTACAATGAGCAGTTCTTC. Translation gives CASSLVLAGGSYNEQFF.